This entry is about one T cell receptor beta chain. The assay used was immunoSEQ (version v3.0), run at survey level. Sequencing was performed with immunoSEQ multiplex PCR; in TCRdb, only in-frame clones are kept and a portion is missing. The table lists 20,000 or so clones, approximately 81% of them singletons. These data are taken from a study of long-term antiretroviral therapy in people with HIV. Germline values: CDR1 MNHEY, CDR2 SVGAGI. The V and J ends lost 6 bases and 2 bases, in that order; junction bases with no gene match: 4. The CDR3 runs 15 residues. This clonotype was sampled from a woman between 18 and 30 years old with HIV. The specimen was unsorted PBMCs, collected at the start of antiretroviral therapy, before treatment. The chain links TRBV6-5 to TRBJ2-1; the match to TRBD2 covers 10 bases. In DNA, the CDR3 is TGTGCCAGCAGCAGAGCGGGGGGGGCCTACAATGAGCAGTTCTTC. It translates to CASSRAGGAYNEQFF.